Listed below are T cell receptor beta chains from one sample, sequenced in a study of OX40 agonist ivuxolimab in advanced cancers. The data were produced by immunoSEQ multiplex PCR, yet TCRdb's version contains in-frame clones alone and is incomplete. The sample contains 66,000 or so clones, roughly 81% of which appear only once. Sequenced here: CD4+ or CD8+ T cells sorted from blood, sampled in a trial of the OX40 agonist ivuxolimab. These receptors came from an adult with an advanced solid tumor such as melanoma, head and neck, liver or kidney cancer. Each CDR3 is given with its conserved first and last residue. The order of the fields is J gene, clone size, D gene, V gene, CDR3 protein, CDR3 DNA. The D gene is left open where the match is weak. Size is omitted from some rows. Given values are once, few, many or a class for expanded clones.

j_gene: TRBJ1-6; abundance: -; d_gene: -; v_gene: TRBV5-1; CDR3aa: CASSYTFRNSPLHF; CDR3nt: TGCGCCAGCAGCTACACATTCCGTAATTCACCCCTCCACTTT
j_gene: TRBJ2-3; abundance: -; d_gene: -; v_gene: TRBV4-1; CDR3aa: CASSPQMGGSTDTQYF; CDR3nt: TGCGCCAGCAGCCCCCAAATGGGCGGGAGCACAGATACGCAGTATTTT
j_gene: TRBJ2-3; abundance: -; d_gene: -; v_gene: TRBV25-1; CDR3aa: CASSELGQGGDTQYF; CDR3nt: TGTGCCAGCAGTGAACTGGGGCAGGGAGGAGATACGCAGTATTTT
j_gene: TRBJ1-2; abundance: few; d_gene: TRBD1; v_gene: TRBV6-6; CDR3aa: CASSPGGFDGYTF; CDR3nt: TGTGCCAGCAGCCCAGGGGGATTCGATGGCTACACCTTC
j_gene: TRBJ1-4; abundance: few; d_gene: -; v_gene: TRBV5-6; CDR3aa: CASSRGDGVEKLFF; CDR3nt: TGTGCCAGCAGCCGGGGGGACGGCGTAGAAAAACTGTTTTTT
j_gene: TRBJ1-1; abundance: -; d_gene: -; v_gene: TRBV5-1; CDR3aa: CASSFGGRAEAFF; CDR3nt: TGCGCCAGCAGCTTCGGGGGGCGCGCTGAAGCTTTCTTT
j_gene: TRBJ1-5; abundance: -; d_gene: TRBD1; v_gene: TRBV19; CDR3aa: CASSTGTENQPQHF; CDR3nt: TGTGCCAGTAGTACCGGGACAGAGAATCAGCCCCAGCATTTT
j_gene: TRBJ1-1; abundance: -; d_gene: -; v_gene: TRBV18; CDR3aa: CASSPGQNTEAFF; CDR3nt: TGTGCCAGCTCACCGGGACAGAACACTGAAGCTTTCTTT
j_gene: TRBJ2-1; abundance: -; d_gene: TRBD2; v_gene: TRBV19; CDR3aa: CASSPPSGRVSNEQFF; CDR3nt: TGTGCCAGTAGTCCACCCAGCGGGAGAGTGTCGAATGAGCAGTTCTTC
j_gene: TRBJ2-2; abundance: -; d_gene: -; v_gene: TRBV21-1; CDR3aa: CASSKAEAGAGELFF; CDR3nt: TGTGCCAGCAGCAAAGCAGAGGCAGGGGCCGGGGAGCTGTTTTTT
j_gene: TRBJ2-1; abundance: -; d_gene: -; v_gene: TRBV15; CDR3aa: CATSTYDRAGRDEQFF; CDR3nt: TGTGCCACCAGCACCTACGACAGGGCGGGGAGGGATGAGCAGTTCTTC
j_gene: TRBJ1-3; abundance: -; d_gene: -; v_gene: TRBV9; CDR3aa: CASSVSLTGGASGNTIYF; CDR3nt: TGTGCCAGCAGCGTATCCTTGACGGGGGGTGCATCTGGAAACACCATATATTTT
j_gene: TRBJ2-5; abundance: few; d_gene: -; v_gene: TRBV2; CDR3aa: CASSIRQGGGQETQYF; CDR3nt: TGTGCCAGCAGTATTCGACAGGGAGGGGGCCAAGAGACCCAGTACTTC
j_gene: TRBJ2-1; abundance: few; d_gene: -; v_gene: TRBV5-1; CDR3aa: CASSLTGGPYEQFF; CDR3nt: TGCGCCAGCAGCTTAACCGGGGGGCCCTATGAGCAGTTCTTC
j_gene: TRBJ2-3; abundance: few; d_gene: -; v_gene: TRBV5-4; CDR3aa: CASRAYTDTQYF; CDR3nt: TGTGCCAGCAGAGCCTACACAGATACGCAGTATTTT
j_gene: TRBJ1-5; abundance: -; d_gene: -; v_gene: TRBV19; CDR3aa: CASSMSHAIGNQPQHF; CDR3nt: TGTGCCAGTAGTATGTCCCACGCAATTGGCAATCAGCCCCAGCATTTT
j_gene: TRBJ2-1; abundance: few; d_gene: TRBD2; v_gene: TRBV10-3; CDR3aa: CAISGLAGNGYNEQFF; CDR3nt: TGTGCCATCAGTGGACTAGCGGGGAACGGTTACAATGAGCAGTTCTTC
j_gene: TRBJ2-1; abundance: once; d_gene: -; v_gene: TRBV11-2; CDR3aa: CASSSLGGSSYNEQFF; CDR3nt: TGTGCCAGCAGCTCCCTGGGGGGCTCCTCCTACAATGAGCAGTTCTTC
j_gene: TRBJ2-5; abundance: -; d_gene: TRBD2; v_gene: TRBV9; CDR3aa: CASSAGLAEPQETQYF; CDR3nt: TGTGCCAGCAGCGCAGGACTAGCGGAACCACAAGAGACCCAGTACTTC
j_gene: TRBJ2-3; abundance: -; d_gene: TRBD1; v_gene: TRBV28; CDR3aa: CASSLRLGQGGTDTQYF; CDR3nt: TGTGCCAGCAGTTTACGTTTGGGCCAGGGGGGCACAGATACGCAGTATTTT
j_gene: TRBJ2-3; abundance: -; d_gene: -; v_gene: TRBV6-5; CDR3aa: CASSYRGTTTDTQYF; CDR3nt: TGTGCCAGCAGTTACCGGGGGACCACCACAGATACGCAGTATTTT
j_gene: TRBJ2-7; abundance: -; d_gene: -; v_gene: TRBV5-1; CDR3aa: CASSFTPPGEQYF; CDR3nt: TGCGCCAGCAGCTTCACTCCTCCGGGCGAGCAGTACTTC
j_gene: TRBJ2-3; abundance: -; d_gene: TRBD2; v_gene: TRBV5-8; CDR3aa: CASSFGDKSGATQYF; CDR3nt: TGTGCCAGCAGCTTCGGTGACAAGAGCGGGGCTACGCAGTATTTT
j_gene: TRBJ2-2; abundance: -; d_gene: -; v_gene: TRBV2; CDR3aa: CASSRGTNTGELFF; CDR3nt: TGTGCCAGCAGTCGAGGAACGAACACCGGGGAGCTGTTTTTT
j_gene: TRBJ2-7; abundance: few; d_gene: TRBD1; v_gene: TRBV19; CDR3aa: CASSKGQGGNEQYF; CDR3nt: TGTGCCAGTAGTAAGGGACAGGGGGGGAACGAGCAGTACTTC
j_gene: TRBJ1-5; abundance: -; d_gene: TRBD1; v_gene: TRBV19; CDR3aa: CASRGQGVGDSNQPQHF; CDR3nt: TGTGCCAGTAGGGGACAGGGAGTAGGTGACAGCAATCAGCCCCAGCATTTT
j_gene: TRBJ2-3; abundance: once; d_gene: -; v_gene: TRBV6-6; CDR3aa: CASSRDLYTQYF; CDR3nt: TGTGCCAGCTCCCGGGACCTCTATACGCAGTATTTT
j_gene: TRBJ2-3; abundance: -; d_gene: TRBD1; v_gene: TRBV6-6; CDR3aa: CASRSTGGEADTQYF; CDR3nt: TGTGCCAGCAGGTCCACAGGGGGTGAGGCAGATACGCAGTATTTT
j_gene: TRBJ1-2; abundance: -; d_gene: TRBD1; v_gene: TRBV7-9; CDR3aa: CASSRNQGGGYGYTF; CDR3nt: TGTGCCAGCAGCCGGAACCAGGGGGGAGGATATGGCTACACCTTC
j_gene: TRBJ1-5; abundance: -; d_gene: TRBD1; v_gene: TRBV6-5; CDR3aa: CASNTAQGDQPQHF; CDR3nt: TGTGCCAGCAATACCGCCCAGGGGGATCAGCCCCAGCATTTT
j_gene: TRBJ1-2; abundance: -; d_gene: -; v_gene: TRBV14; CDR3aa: CASSQSLRVRGYTF; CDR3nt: TGTGCCAGCAGCCAAAGTTTGAGGGTGCGGGGCTACACCTTC
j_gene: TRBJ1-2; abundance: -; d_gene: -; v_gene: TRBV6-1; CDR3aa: CASRKELGSNYTF; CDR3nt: TGTGCCAGCAGAAAAGAGTTGGGCTCAAACTACACCTTC
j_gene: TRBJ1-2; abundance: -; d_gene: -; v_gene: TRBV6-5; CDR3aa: CASSYSSARGYGYTF; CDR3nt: TGTGCCAGCAGTTACTCGTCGGCCCGGGGGTACGGCTACACCTTC
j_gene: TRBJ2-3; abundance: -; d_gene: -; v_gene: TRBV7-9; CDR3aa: CASSLAYSTDTQYF; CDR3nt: TGTGCCAGCAGCTTAGCCTACAGCACAGATACGCAGTATTTT